These 14 T cell receptor beta chains share one sample of origin, sequenced in a study of CD8+ T cells in alopecia areata (dated by TCRdb to 2017 to 2018). Explained via the paper, the time point label denotes: about 4 weeks on oral tofacitinib. According to the study, the label for this sample's treatment or condition signals: oral pan-JAK inhibitor, 5-10 mg twice daily. Receptor amplification or capture employed the immunoSEQ multiplex PCR assay. RNA was extracted from all samples and reverse transcribed into cDNA as template for TCR sequencing. TCRdb took this table from immuneACCESS and kept in-frame rearrangements with V and J called. Such tables lack part of the clones; where checked against another copy, unresolved V genes explain under half of the gap, and the rest is unexplained. Here the sample has under 150,000 clones; 61% occur a single time. The ten biggest clones cover approximately 5.1% of the sample.

Here the sequenced sample was CD4+ T cells sorted from blood, taken at week 4, from a patient treated with tofacitinib. These receptors all stem from a human donor with alopecia areata.

A few counts support this clone. This rearrangement joins TRBV7-2 to TRBJ2-2; the D gene is possibly TRBD2 (5 bases). CDR3 length equals 14 residues. CDR1 and CDR2 (germline): SGHTA, FQGNSA. Deletions cut 5 bases from V and 4 bases from J, with 11 bases between. CDR3 amino acids: CASSLVAGTGELFF. Written as DNA, the CDR3 is TGTGCCAGCAGCCTTGTGGCGGGCACCGGGGAGCTGTTTTTT. Full variable domain (remainder filled in from reference TRBV7-2 and TRBJ2-2): GAGVSQSPSNKVTEKGKDVELRCDPISGHTALYWYRQSLGQGLEFLIYFQGNSAPDKSGLPSDRFSAERTGGSVSTLTIQRTQQEDSAVYLCASSLVAGTGELFFGEGSRLTVL.

J is TRBJ2-1 and V is TRBV6-5, with 10 bases matching TRBD1. The CDR3 has 15 residues. V dropped 4 bases and J dropped 5; count of bases not matched to a gene: 5. Germline assignment: CDR1 MNHEY and CDR2 SVGAGI. The DNA of the CDR3 is TGTGCCAGCAGTTCGCCCGGGACAGGGGACAATGAGCAGTTCTTC. Its translation is CASSSPGTGDNEQFF.

The rearrangement links TRBV10-3 to TRBJ2-5; D may be TRBD1 (5 bases). This CDR3 has 13 residues. Germline V CDR1 and CDR2: ENHRY, SYGVKD. The V and J ends lost 4 bases and 2 bases respectively, with 8 bases between them. The CDR3 loop is CAISGGPQETQYF. In DNA form, the CDR3 reads TGTGCCATCAGTGGGGGCCCACAAGAGACCCAGTACTTC.

The chain couples TRBV29-1 to TRBJ2-1; 7 bases are shared with TRBD1. This CDR3 has 12 residues. V lost 5 bases, J lost 7 bases, and 5 bases stayed unmatched. CDR1 is SQVTM, CDR2 ANQGSEA, per germline. In DNA form, the CDR3 reads TGCAGCGTTCTAAGGGGGCAGAATGAGCAGTTCTTC. This encodes CSVLRGQNEQFF.

The V gene is TRBV18, the J gene TRBJ2-7, with 9 bases that match TRBD1. V was pared by 2 bases and J by 2 bases, with 7 bases of the junction left unmatched. The CDR3 runs to 16 residues. Germline CDR1 KGHSH, CDR2 LQKENI. Here the CDR3 reads CASSPSRQGETYEQYF. CDR3 in DNA: TGTGCCAGCTCACCATCTAGACAGGGGGAGACCTACGAGCAGTACTTC.

The chain links TRBV5-1 to TRBJ2-2; no clear D gene. This CDR3 has 15 amino acids. Germline CDR1 is SGHRS and CDR2 is YFSETQ. V was pared by 3 bases and J by 6 bases, with 15 bases between. CDR3 DNA sequence: TGCGCCAGCAGCTCCGACATCAGTATATCCGGGGAGCTGTTTTTT. Translated: CASSSDISISGELFF.

The chain employs TRBV5-1 and TRBJ2-2, with TRBD2 matching over 10 bases. The V gene end was trimmed by 4 bases and the J gene end by 3 bases; junction bases not matched to a gene: 9. CDR3 size: 17 residues. Germline V gene data show CDR1 as SGHRS and CDR2 as YFSETQ. The CDR3 DNA sequence: TGCGCCAGCAGCCGAGGTTACGGGACTAGCGACACCGGGGAGCTGTTTTTT. As protein: CASSRGYGTSDTGELFF.

The chain links TRBV7-9 to TRBJ1-4, with D perhaps TRBD1 (6 bases). Trimming stripped 5 bases from V and 4 bases from J, with 11 bases between. The length of the CDR3 is 14 residues. Germline V CDR1 and CDR2: SEHNR, FQNEAQ (reference sequence). This chain's CDR3 is CASSPGQHNEKLFF. The CDR3 nucleotides are TGTGCCAGCAGCCCCGGACAGCATAATGAAAAACTGTTTTTT.

The chain combines TRBV27 with TRBJ1-1; D remains ambiguous. Germline CDR1 reads MNHEY; CDR2 reads SMNVEV (reference sequence). V gave up 1 base and J gave up 0 bases, with 9 bases separating them. This CDR3 comprises 15 residues. CDR3 sequence (DNA): TGTGCCAGCAGTTTATATGCGGGCTTGAACACTGAAGCTTTCTTT. Translated: CASSLYAGLNTEAFF.

There are a few counts of this clone. The rearrangement links TRBV18 to TRBJ2-5, with TRBD1 matching over 7 bases. The CDR3 extends over 15 amino acids. V shed 6 bases, J shed 2 bases, and the junction held 9 bases outside the gene matches. Germline assignment: CDR1 KGHSH and CDR2 LQKENI. The CDR3 region has the DNA TGTGCCAGCTCCAAGACAGGGACGGAGCAAGAGACCCAGTACTTC. Encoded protein: CASSKTGTEQETQYF.

There are a few counts of this clone. The chain is built from TRBV29-1 and TRBJ1-2; no definite D call. Germline CDR1 SQVTM, CDR2 ANQGSEA. The V gene lost 6 bases and the J gene lost 1 base, with 9 bases spanning the gap. The CDR3 runs 12 residues. In DNA form, the CDR3 reads TGCAGCGTCCGTGGATTTAACTATGGCTACACCTTC. Its protein product is CSVRGFNYGYTF.

V usage is TRBV15 and J usage is TRBJ2-1; D not certain. The germline V and J ends were trimmed by 4 bases and 4 bases, with 14 bases remaining between them. Germline V CDR1 and CDR2: LNHNV, YYDKDF (reference sequence). The CDR3 is 15 residues long. This chain's CDR3 is CATSKKPPVYNEQFF. In DNA, the CDR3 is TGTGCCACCAGCAAGAAGCCCCCAGTATACAATGAGCAGTTCTTC.

The rearrangement joins TRBV2 to TRBJ1-2; unclear D gene. There are 12 residues in the CDR3. Trimming took 3 bases from V and 5 from J, leaving 7 bases between them. Germline V gene lookup returns CDR1 SNHLY and CDR2 FYNNEI. CDR3 sequence: CASSELLYGYTF. CDR3 in DNA: TGTGCCAGCAGTGAGCTCCTATATGGCTACACCTTC.

A few counts support this clone. The chain uses TRBV7-2 and TRBJ2-1; TRBD1 aligns across 10 bases. This CDR3 is built from 14 residues. Losses at the gene ends were 7 bases for V and 10 bases for J; bases not matched to a gene: 10. Looked up from germline, CDR1 is SGHTA and CDR2 is FQGNSA. The CDR3 DNA reads TGTGCCAGCACCCGGGACAGGGGTTATGGAGAGCAGTTCTTC. Translation gives CASTRDRGYGEQFF.